This TCR beta chain was sequenced for a study of T cells in Graves' hyperthyroidism and ophthalmopathy. Study at large: Staff took peripheral blood when the initial diagnosis was made, before any treatment began. The study, taken as a whole, reports: Onset of ophthalmopathy came a median roughly 6.9 months after the model predicted it.

This clonotype was detected ten times or more. Its cognate antigen is unknown. Amplified TCR beta CDR3 regions derived from RNA transcripts. Researchers ran a first-round RT-PCR on the TCR CDR3 using the HTBI primer set. TCRdb used MiXCR to reprocess the multiplex PCR reads, holding one entry per CDR3 protein. Seen here are over 300,000 distinct CDR3 sequences, around 15% observed once, and the top ten hold roughly 33%. This CDR3 has 12 amino acids. The V end was cut by 2 bases, the J end by 4 bases, with 2 bases between. CDR1 is SGHTA and CDR2 is FQGNSA in the germline V gene. Pregnant or lactating patients were excluded, as were those with uncontrolled infection or other autoimmune disease.

J is TRBJ2-2 and V is TRBV7-2; D call uncertain. Material: blood. The TCR originated in a woman in her thirties or forties with Graves' ophthalmopathy. CDR3 nucleotide sequence: TGTGCCAGCAGCTTAATCACCGGGGAGCTGTTTTTT. Amino acid sequence: CASSLITGELFF.